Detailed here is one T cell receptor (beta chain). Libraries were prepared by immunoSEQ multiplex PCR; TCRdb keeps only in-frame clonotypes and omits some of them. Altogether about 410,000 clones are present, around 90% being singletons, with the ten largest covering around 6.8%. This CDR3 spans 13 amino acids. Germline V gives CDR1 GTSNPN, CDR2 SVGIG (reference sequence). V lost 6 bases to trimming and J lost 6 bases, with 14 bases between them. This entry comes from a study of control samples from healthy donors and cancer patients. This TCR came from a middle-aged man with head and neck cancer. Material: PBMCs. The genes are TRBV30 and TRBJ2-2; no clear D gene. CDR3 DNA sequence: TGTGCCTGCGATGACCGGCCCCCCGGGGAGCTGTTTTTT. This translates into CACDDRPPGELFF.